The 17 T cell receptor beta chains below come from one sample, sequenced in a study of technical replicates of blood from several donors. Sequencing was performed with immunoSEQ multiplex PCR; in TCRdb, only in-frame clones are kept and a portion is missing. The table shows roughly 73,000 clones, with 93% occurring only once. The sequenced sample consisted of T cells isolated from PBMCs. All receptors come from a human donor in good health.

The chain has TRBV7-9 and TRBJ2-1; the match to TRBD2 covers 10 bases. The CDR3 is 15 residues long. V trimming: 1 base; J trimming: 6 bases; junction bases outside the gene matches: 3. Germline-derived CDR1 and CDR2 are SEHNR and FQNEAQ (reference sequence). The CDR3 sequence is CASSLGSGRANEQFF. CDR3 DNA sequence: TGTGCCAGCAGCTTAGGAAGCGGGAGGGCCAATGAGCAGTTCTTC.

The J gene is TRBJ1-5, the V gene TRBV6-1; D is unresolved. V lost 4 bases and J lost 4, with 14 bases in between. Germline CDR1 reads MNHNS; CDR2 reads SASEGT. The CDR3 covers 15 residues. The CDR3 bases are TGTGCCAGCAGTGCTAGGCTCGGCCCAAATCAGCCCCAGCATTTT. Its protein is CASSARLGPNQPQHF.

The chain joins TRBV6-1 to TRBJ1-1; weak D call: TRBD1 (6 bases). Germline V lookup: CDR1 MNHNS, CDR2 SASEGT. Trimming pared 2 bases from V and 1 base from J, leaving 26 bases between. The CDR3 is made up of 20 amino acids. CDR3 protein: CASSEFYYGLGAEKNTEAFF. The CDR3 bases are TGTGCCAGCAGTGAATTTTACTATGGACTGGGGGCAGAGAAGAACACTGAAGCTTTCTTT.

The CDR3 here is CATSRGYSLGEGLTEAFF. The CDR3 nucleotides read TGTGCCACCAGCAGAGGCTACAGTCTAGGGGAGGGACTCACTGAAGCTTTCTTT. The chain links TRBV15 to TRBJ1-1, with D possibly matching TRBD1 (5 bases). This CDR3 has 18 residues. Trimming cost V 1 base and J 4 bases, with 22 bases left between them. Germline V CDR1 and CDR2: LNHNV, YYDKDF (reference sequence). Full variable domain (outside the CDR3, taken from reference TRBV15 and TRBJ1-1): DAMVIQNPRYQVTQFGKPVTLSCSQTLNHNVMYWYQQKSSQAPKLLFHYYDKDFNNEADTPDNFQSRRPNTSFCFLDIRSPGLGDTAMYLCATSRGYSLGEGLTEAFFGQGTRLTVV.

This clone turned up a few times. In nucleotides, the CDR3 is TGTGCCAGCAGCAAACGACAGGGTTGGCCTGAAGCTTTCTTT. Encoded protein: CASSKRQGWPEAFF. V and J are TRBV2 and TRBJ1-1, with TRBD1 matching over 7 bases. Per the germline V gene, CDR1 is SNHLY and CDR2 is FYNNEI. This CDR3 region has 14 residues. Trimming took 6 bases from V and 6 from J; bases not matched to a gene: 10.

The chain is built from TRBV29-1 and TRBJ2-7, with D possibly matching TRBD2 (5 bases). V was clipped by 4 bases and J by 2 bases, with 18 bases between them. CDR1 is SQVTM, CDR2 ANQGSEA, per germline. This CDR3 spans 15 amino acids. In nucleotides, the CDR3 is TGCAGCGTTGGAGGGTCCCTCGGTGGTACCTACGAGCAGTACTTC. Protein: CSVGGSLGGTYEQYF.

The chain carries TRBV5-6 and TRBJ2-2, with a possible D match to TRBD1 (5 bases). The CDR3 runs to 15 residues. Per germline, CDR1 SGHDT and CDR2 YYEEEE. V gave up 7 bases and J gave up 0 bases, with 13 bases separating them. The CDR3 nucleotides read TGTGCCAGCCATATGGGGCAAACGAACACCGGGGAGCTGTTTTTT. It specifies CASHMGQTNTGELFF.

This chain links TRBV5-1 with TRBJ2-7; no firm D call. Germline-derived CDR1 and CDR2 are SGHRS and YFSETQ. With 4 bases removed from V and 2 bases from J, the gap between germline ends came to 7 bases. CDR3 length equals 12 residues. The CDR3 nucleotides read TGCGCCAGCAGCCATTTCACCTACGAGCAGTACTTC. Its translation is CASSHFTYEQYF. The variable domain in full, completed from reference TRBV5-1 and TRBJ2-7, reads KAGVTQTPRYLIKTRGQQVTLSCSPISGHRSVSWYQQTPGQGLQFLFEYFSETQRNKGNFPGRFSGRQFSNSRSEMNVSTLELGDSALYLCASSHFTYEQYFGPGTRLTVT.

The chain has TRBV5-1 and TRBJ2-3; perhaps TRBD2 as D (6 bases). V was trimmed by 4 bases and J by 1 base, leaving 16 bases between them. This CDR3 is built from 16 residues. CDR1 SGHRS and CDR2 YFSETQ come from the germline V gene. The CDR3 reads CASSPVVGTGTDTQYF. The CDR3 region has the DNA TGCGCCAGCAGCCCGGTCGTCGGGACTGGCACAGATACGCAGTATTTT.

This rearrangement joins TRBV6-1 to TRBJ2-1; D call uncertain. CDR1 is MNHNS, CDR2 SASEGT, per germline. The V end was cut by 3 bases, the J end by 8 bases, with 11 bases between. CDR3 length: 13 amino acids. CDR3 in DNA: TGTGCCAGCAGTGACATAGCTGTCGATGAGCAGTTCTTC. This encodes CASSDIAVDEQFF.

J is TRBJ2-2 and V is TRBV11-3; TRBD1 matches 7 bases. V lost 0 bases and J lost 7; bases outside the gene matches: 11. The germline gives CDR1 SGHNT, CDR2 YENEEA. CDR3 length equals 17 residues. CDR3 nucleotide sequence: TGTGCCAGCAGCTTAGATCGGGGCCCCCCAGGGGGCGGGGAGCTGTTTTTT. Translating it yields CASSLDRGPPGGGELFF.

CDR3 loop: CASRETANTEAFF. DNA of the CDR3: TGTGCCAGCAGAGAAACAGCGAACACTGAAGCTTTCTTT. The chain is built from TRBV7-9 and TRBJ1-1; D is unclear. Germline CDR1 and CDR2: SEHNR and FQNEAQ (reference sequence). V was pared by 6 bases and J by 1 base, with 9 bases between. The CDR3 runs to 13 residues.

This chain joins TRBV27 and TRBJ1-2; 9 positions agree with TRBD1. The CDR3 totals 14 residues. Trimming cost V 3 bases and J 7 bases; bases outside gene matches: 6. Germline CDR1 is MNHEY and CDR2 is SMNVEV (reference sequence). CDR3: CASSFRQGVVGYTF. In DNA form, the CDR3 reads TGTGCCAGCAGTTTCCGACAGGGGGTGGTTGGCTACACCTTC.

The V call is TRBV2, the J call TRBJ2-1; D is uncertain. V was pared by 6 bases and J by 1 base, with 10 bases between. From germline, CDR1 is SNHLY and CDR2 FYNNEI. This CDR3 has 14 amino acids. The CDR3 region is CASRAPRSYNEQFF. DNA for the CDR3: TGTGCCAGCAGAGCTCCCAGGTCCTACAATGAGCAGTTCTTC.

The DNA of the CDR3 is TGCGCCAGCCGCCGCGGAAACATTCAGTACTTC. Protein: CASRRGNIQYF. The V call is TRBV5-1, the J call TRBJ2-4; D gene unclear. V was trimmed by 7 bases and J by 6 bases, leaving 8 bases between them. The germline V gene encodes CDR1 SGHRS and CDR2 YFSETQ. The CDR3 is 11 amino acids. Variable domain in full (rest from reference TRBV5-1 and TRBJ2-4): KAGVTQTPRYLIKTRGQQVTLSCSPISGHRSVSWYQQTPGQGLQFLFEYFSETQRNKGNFPGRFSGRQFSNSRSEMNVSTLELGDSALYLCASRRGNIQYFGAGTRLSVL.

This CDR3 reads CASPSSGANTGELFF. The CDR3 DNA follows: TGTGCCAGCCCTTCGAGCGGAGCGAACACCGGGGAGCTGTTTTTT. V is TRBV27 and J is TRBJ2-2; tentatively, D is TRBD2 (5 bases). Trimming took off 8 bases at V and 0 bases at J, with 13 bases between the two ends. The CDR3 runs 15 residues. Germline loops: CDR1 MNHEY, CDR2 SMNVEV (reference sequence).

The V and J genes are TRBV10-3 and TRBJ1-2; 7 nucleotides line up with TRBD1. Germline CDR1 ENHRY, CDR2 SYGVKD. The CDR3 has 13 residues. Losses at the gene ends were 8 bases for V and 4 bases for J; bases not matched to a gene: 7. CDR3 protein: CAIGSGTVYGYTF. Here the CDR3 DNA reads TGTGCCATCGGGTCCGGGACAGTCTATGGCTACACCTTC.